This T cell receptor (beta chain) was retrieved from a study of shared clonotypes between healthy human individuals (dated by TCRdb to between 2020 and 2021). Study-wide context: The cohort included three men and a couple of women between 18 and 49 years of age. To estimate repertoire size and how much clonotype sharing occurs between individuals, the study deeply sequenced the blood TCR repertoires of five or six healthy adults. For each donor, CD4 naive and CD4 memory were each given three plates, CD8 naive was given two plates, and CD8 memory was given one plate. Libraries were prepared and TCR repertoires were sequenced by different laboratories using diverse techniques, in order to increase sequencing depth and limit assay-specific biases. Each donor's leukapheresis produced roughly between about 0.9 and 9.5 billion PBMCs.

The donors were healthy, HIV-negative adults who had no recently reported acute infections or vaccinations. All donors were Caucasian adults living in Nashville, Tennessee, USA. CD4+ T cells were enriched through magnetic negative selection, after which naive cells were positively selected on CD45RA and the remaining negative fraction served as the memory subset. Blood was obtained by leukapheresis, after which PBMCs were separated by Ficoll-Histopaque density gradient centrifugation and cryopreserved in liquid nitrogen vapor phase. Analytical flow cytometry was used to check the purity and quantity of each magnetically sorted T cell population. From each sorted fraction, genomic DNA was isolated and quantified by UV absorbance on a Nanodrop 2000c. Remarks on this clone: Its antigen remains unidentified. There are no base qualities to consult, and no much larger clone falls within one base.

CDR1 is given as SGHVS and CDR2 as FQNEAQ, both from the germline V gene. V is reduced by 2 bases and J by 10 bases, leaving a spacing of 12 bases between them. There are 12 amino acids in the CDR3, from cysteine to phenylalanine inclusive. The sequence is cut down to CDR3 DNA, 36 bases in frame from base 1. General conclusions and limits of the study: Even with the large sequencing depth, rarefaction of the sorted-subset datasets indicated that sequencing was incomplete. Compared with non-shared clonotypes, the clonotypes found in all four sorted-subset donors had higher generation probabilities. Sampling was limited to blood, and TCR repertoires in tissue likely differ from TCR repertoires in blood. The small number of donors limited the genetic and exposure-history diversity represented. Estimated clonotype richness was generally larger for naive than for memory subsets. Pairwise subsampling led to the expectation that sequencing depth would affect the degree of clonotype sharing among donors. When several donors were compared, the shared fraction of clonotypes was 5% to 6.5% for naive CD4, over 3% for naive CD8, 2.3% for memory CD4, and 0.3% to 0.5% for memory CD8.

Using the deep immunoSEQ assay, TCR CDR3 regions were amplified from genomic DNA by multiplex PCR. For each cell subset, the extracted genomic DNA was distributed evenly across all wells of several immunoSEQ 96-well plates, and each plate served as one replicate. For sorted subsets, around 200 ng genomic DNA, equal to some 30,000 T cell genomes, was loaded into each replicate PCR. Purified libraries were measured with a Qubit 3.0 fluorometer, size-checked on a Bioanalyzer 2100, and measured again with the KAPA Library Quantification kit. A separate single-read 150-cycle Illumina NextSeq 550 flow cell was used to sequence each immunoSEQ 96-well plate. The original methods were these. Because only junctional sequences without quality scores were contained in the immunoSEQ output, filtering matching that applied to full-length reads could not be performed. To assign V/J genes and CDR3, sequences were annotated against IMGT germline references using PyIR, a Python wrapper for IgBLAST v1.9. Reads were filtered out if the reads had weak V/J assignments (E-value above 1e-6), no CDR3, stop codons, out-of-frame junctions, or ambiguous translated residues. V3J clonotypes were defined as sequences sharing the same inferred V gene, J gene, and CDR3 amino acid sequence. The percentage overlap between two repertoires was calculated by dividing the number of shared unique clonotypes by the size of the smaller repertoire. Repertoire richness was assessed with RTK rarefaction, the Chao1 estimator, and Recon v2.1 estimates of unobserved clonotypes. Generation probabilities for all TCRbeta clonotypes obtained by the gDNA method from a handful of donors were computed using OLGA. The table comes from immuneACCESS by way of TCRdb, which keeps in-frame sequences with V and J called. Part of the clones is missing from these tables; in studies checked, under half for an unresolved V gene and the rest for unknown reasons. The V and J calls and clone size come from that table; D and trimming were worked out from the DNA. The sample table holds some 630,000 clones, of which about two thirds were seen once. The top ten clonotypes cover under 2% of the sample.

Sequenced input: memory CD4+ T cells sorted from blood. The sample's cell subset or site label, decoded: CD45RA-negative fraction. This receptor was obtained from a woman in her twenties or thirties in good health. The chain couples TRBV7-8 to TRBJ2-7, and perhaps TRBD2 as D gene, on 6 matching bases. Here is the DNA: TGTGCCAGCAGCTTACGGGACTTCCGACAGTACTTC. Its translation is CASSLRDFRQYF.